This T cell receptor (beta chain) was obtained from a study of CD8 T cells in ankylosing spondylitis. Study observations and caveats: Earlier reports found some motif variants in synovial fluid and blood in reactive arthritis. Relatively rare in peripheral blood, disease-linked clones were also CD8+. Reports say disease-linked clones showed up significantly more in matched ankylosing spondylitis synovial fluid. For ankylosing spondylitis blood, a TCR beta motif of about eight highly homologous variants appeared characteristic.

This clonotype has only a few counts. No antigen is known for it. The CDR3 runs to 13 residues. The germline gives CDR1 SGHDT, CDR2 YYEEEE. Deletions cut 1 base from V and 0 bases from J, with 5 bases between. Quantitative molecular-barcoded 5'-RACE generated the TCR beta libraries. TCRdb called the 5' RACE reads again in MiXCR, with one record for every CDR3 protein. The repertoire holds about 420,000 distinct CDR3 sequences, with under 25% as singletons. J is TRBJ2-7 and V is TRBV5-6; no clear D. Sequences were obtained from blood, either unsorted or a sorted T cell fraction (not recorded which). The receptor comes from a male donor with ankylosing spondylitis. The CDR3 sequence: CASSLPVSYEQYF. The CDR3 region has the DNA TGTGCCAGCAGCTTGCCAGTCTCCTACGAGCAGTACTTC.